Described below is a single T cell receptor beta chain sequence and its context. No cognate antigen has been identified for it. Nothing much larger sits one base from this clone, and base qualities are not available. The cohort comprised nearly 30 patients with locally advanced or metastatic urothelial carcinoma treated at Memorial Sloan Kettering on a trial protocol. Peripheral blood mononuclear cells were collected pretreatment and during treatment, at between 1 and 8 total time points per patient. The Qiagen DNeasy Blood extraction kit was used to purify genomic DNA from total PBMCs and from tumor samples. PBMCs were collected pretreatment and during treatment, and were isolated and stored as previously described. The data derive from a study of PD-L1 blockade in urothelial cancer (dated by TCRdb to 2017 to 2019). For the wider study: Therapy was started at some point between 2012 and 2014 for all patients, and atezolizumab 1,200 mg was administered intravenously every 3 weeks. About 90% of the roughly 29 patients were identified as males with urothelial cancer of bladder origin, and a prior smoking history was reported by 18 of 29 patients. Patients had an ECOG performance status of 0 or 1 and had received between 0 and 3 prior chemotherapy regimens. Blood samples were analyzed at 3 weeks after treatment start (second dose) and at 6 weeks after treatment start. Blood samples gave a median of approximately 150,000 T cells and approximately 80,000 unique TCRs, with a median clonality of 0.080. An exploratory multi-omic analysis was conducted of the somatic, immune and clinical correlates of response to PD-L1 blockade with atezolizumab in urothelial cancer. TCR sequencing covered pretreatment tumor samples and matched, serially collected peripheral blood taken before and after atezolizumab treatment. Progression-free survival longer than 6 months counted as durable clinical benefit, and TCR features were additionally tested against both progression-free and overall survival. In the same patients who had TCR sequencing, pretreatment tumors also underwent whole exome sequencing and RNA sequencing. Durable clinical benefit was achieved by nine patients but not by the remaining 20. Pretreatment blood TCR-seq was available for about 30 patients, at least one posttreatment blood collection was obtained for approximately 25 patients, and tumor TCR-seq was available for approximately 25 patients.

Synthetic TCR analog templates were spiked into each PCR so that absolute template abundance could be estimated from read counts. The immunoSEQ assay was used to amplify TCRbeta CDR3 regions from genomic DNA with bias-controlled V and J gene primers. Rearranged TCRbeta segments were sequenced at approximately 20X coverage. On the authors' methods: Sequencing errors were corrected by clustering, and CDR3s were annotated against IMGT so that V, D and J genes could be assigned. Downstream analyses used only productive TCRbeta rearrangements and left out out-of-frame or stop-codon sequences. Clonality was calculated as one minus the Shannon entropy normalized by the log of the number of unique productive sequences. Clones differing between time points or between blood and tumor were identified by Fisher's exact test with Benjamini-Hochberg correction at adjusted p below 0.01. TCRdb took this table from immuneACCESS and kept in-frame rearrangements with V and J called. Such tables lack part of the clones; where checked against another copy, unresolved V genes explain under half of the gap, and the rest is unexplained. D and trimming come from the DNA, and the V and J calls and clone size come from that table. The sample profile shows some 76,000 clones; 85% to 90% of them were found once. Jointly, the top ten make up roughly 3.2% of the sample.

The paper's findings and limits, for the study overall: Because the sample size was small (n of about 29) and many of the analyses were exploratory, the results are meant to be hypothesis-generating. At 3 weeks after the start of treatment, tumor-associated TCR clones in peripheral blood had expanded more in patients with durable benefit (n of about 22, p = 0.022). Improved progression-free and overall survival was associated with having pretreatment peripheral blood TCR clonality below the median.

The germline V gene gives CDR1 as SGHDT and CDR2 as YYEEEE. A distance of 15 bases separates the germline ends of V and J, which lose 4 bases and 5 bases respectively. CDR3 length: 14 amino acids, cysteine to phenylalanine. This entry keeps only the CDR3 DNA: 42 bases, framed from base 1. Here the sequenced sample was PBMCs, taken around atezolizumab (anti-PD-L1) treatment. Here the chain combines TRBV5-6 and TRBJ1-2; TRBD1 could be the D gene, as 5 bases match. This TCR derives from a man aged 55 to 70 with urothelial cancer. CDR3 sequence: CASSTTAPGYGYTF. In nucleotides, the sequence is TGTGCCAGCAGCACCACTGCTCCAGGGTATGGCTACACCTTC.